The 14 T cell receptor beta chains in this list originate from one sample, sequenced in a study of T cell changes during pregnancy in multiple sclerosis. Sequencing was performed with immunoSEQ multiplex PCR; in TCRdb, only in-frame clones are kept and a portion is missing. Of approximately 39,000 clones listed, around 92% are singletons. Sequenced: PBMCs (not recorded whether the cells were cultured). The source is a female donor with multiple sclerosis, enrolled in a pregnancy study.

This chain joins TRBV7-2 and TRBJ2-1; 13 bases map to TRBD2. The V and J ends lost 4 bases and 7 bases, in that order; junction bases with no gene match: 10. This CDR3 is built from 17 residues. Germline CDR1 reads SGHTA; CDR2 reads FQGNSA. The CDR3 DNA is TGTGCCAGCAGCTCTCGTCGGACTAGCGGGAGACTGAATGAGCAGTTCTTC. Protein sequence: CASSSRRTSGRLNEQFF.

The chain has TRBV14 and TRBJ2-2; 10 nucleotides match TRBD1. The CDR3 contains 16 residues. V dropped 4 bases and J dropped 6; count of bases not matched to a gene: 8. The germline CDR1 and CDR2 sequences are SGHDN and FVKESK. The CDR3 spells CASSRPGQGRSGELFF. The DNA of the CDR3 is TGTGCCAGCAGCCGCCCGGGACAGGGGAGGTCCGGGGAGCTGTTTTTT. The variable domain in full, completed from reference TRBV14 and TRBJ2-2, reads EAGVTQFPSHSVIEKGQTVTLRCDPISGHDNLYWYRRVMGKEIKFLLHFVKESKQDESGMPNNRFLAERTGGTYSTLKVQPAELEDSGVYFCASSRPGQGRSGELFFGEGSRLTVL.

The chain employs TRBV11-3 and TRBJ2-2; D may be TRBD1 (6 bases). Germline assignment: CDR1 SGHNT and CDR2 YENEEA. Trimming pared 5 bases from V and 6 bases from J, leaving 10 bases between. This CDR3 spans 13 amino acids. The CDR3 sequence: CASSLGGSGELFF. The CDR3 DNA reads TGTGCCAGCAGCCTAGGGGGATCCGGGGAGCTGTTTTTT.

The CDR3 sequence: CASSLLAETNYGYTF. Here the CDR3 DNA reads TGTGCCAGCAGCTTACTGGCCGAGACTAACTATGGCTACACCTTC. The chain joins TRBV5-4 to TRBJ1-2; D gene unclear. V was shortened by 2 bases and J by 0 bases, with 11 bases between the two germline ends. The CDR3 spans 15 residues. CDR1 and CDR2 (germline): SGHNT, YYREEE (reference sequence).

Written as DNA, the CDR3 is TGTGCCAGCAGTTCAACAGGGCCACGCACAGATACGCAGTATTTT. It encodes CASSSTGPRTDTQYF. J is TRBJ2-3 and V is TRBV9, with a tentative D call TRBD1 (6 bases). The length of the CDR3 is 15 residues. CDR1 is SGDLS, CDR2 YYNGEE, per germline. Trimming left V 5 bases short and J 1 base short, with 14 bases between.

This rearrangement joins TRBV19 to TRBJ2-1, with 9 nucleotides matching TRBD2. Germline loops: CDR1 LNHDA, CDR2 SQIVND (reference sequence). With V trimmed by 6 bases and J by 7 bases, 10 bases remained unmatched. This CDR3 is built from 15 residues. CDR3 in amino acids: CASSPSGAGWNEQFF. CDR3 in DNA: TGTGCCAGTAGCCCTAGCGGGGCGGGGTGGAATGAGCAGTTCTTC.

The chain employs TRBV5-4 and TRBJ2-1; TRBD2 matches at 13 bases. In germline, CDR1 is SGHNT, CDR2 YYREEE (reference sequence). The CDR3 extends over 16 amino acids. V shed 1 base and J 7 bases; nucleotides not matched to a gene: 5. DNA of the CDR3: TGTGCCAGCAGCTTGAGGACTAGCGGGAGTGGGAATGAGCAGTTCTTC. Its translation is CASSLRTSGSGNEQFF.

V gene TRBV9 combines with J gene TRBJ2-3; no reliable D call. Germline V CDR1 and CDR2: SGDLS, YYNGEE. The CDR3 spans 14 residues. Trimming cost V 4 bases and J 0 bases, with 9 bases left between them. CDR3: CASSTLGSTDTQYF. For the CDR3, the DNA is TGTGCCAGCAGCACCCTGGGTAGCACAGATACGCAGTATTTT.

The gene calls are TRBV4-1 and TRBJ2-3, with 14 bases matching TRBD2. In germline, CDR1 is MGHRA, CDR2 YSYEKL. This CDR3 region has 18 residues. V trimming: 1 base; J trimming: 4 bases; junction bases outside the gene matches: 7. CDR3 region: CASSQGTSGRIASDTQYF. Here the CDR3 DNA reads TGCGCCAGCAGCCAAGGGACTAGCGGGAGGATTGCCTCAGATACGCAGTATTTT.

In DNA form, the CDR3 reads TGTGCCAGCAGCCGAGGACTAGCGGGTCCCGGGGAGCTGTTTTTT. It codes for CASSRGLAGPGELFF. The chain recombines TRBV2 with TRBJ2-2; TRBD2 agrees at 11 bases. With V trimmed by 6 bases and J by 6 bases, 6 bases remained unmatched. This CDR3 contains 15 residues. Germline lookup yields CDR1 SNHLY and CDR2 FYNNEI. Variable domain in full (rest from reference TRBV2 and TRBJ2-2): EPEVTQTPSHQVTQMGQEVILRCVPISNHLYFYWYRQILGQKVEFLVSFYNNEISEKSEIFDDQFSVERPDGSNFTLKIRSTKLEDSAMYFCASSRGLAGPGELFFGEGSRLTVL.

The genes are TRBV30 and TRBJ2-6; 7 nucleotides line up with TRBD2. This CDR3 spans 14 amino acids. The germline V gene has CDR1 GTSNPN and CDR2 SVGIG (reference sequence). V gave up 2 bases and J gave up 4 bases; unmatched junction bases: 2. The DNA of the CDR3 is TGTGCCTGGAGTAGCGGGGCCGGGGCCAACGTCCTGACTTTC. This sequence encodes CAWSSGAGANVLTF.

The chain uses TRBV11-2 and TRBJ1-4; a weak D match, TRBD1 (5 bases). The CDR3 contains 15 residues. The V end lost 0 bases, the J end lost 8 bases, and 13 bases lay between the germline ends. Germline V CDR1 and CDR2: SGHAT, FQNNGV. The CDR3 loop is CASSLERTRREKLFF. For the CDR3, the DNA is TGTGCCAGCAGCTTAGAAAGGACAAGAAGAGAAAAACTGTTTTTT. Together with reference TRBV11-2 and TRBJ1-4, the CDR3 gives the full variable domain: EAGVAQSPRYKIIEKRQSVAFWCNPISGHATLYWYQQILGQGPKLLIQFQNNGVVDDSQLPKDRFSAERLKGVDSTLKIQPAKLEDSAVYLCASSLERTRREKLFFGSGTQLSVL.

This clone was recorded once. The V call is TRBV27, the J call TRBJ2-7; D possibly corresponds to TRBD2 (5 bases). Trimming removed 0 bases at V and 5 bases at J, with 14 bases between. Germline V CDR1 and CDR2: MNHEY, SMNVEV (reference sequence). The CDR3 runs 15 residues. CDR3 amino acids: CASSLSVASMNEQYF. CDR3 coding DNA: TGTGCCAGCAGTTTATCAGTAGCGAGCATGAACGAGCAGTACTTC.

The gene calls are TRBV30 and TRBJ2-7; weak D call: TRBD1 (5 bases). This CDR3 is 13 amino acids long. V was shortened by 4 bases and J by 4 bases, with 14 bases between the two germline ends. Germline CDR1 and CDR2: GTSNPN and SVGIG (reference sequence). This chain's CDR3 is CAWTGHGIYEQYF. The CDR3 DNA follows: TGTGCCTGGACAGGACACGGAATTTACGAGCAGTACTTC.